Following are 18 T cell receptor beta chains from one sample sequenced in a study of cytomegalovirus exposure and HLA in healthy donors. A multiplex PCR was run with 60 Vbeta primers and 13 Jbeta primers. Using immunoSEQ multiplex PCR, the repertoire was profiled, and TCRdb retains in-frame clones only, with some absent. The table lists under 200,000 clones, roughly 85% of them singletons, with 0.69% in the top ten. Sample: PBMCs. These TCRs come from a middle-aged woman in good health and CMV-seronegative.

J is TRBJ2-5 and V is TRBV7-2; D uncertain. Germline V gene lookup returns CDR1 SGHTA and CDR2 FQGNSA. CDR3 length: 14 residues. The V gene lost 5 bases and the J gene lost 5 bases, with 15 bases spanning the gap. The CDR3 DNA sequence: TGTGCCAGCAGCCGAAGGTCCAGGTCCGAGACCCAGTACTTC. Its translation: CASSRRSRSETQYF.

This chain joins TRBV7-2 and TRBJ2-1; possible D gene TRBD2, 5 bases. With 8 bases removed from V and 7 bases from J, the gap between germline ends came to 15 bases. Germline V gene data show CDR1 as SGHTA and CDR2 as FQGNSA. The CDR3 loop spans 13 amino acids. The CDR3 spells CASQLLAMNEQFF. The CDR3 DNA reads TGTGCCAGCCAGTTATTAGCGATGAATGAGCAGTTCTTC.

This CDR3 is CASSRDRGRVGYTF. The CDR3 nucleotides are TGTGCCAGCAGTAGGGACAGGGGGAGAGTTGGCTACACCTTC. V and J are TRBV2 and TRBJ1-2; 11 bases agree with TRBD1. The CDR3 is 14 amino acids. V lost 5 bases and J lost 7; bases outside the gene matches: 6. In germline, CDR1 is SNHLY, CDR2 FYNNEI. The variable domain in full, completed from reference TRBV2 and TRBJ1-2, reads EPEVTQTPSHQVTQMGQEVILRCVPISNHLYFYWYRQILGQKVEFLVSFYNNEISEKSEIFDDQFSVERPDGSNFTLKIRSTKLEDSAMYFCASSRDRGRVGYTFGSGTRLTVV.

This clone was observed a single time. The V gene is TRBV9, the J gene TRBJ2-1; weak D call: TRBD1 (5 bases). This CDR3 contains 18 residues. Trimming removed 0 bases at V and 0 bases at J, with 16 bases between. CDR1 SGDLS and CDR2 YYNGEE come from the germline V gene. CDR3 DNA sequence: TGTGCCAGCAGCGTAGCTGGGTTAGGGGCGGTCTCCTACAATGAGCAGTTCTTC. It encodes CASSVAGLGAVSYNEQFF.

The chain links TRBV7-9 to TRBJ2-4; maybe TRBD1 (6 bases). The CDR3 sequence is 15 residues long. Trimming shortened V by 4 bases and J by 2 bases, and 12 bases separated the two germline ends. The germline V gene encodes CDR1 SEHNR and CDR2 FQNEAQ (reference sequence). The CDR3 DNA sequence: TGTGCCAGCAGCTACGTACAGGGAACCAAAAACATTCAGTACTTC. Translating it yields CASSYVQGTKNIQYF.

CDR3 sequence (DNA): TGTGCCAGCAGCATCATACAGGGGGCTCCGAACATTCAGTACTTC. Residues: CASSIIQGAPNIQYF. The chain combines TRBV7-9 with TRBJ2-4; 9 nucleotides agree with TRBD1. The CDR3 loop spans 15 amino acids. Germline CDR1 is SEHNR and CDR2 is FQNEAQ (reference sequence). J was trimmed by 7 bases and V by 5 bases; bases with no gene match: 9.

A few counts support this clone. The junction departs from germline at one end; a sequencing error may be responsible. This chain uses TRBV15 with TRBJ1-4; D is unresolved. From germline, CDR1 is LNHNV and CDR2 YYDKDF (reference sequence). The CDR3 is 13 residues long. The CDR3 protein is CATSRDIDPRGTF. In nucleotides, the CDR3 is TGTGCCACCAGCAGAGATATCGACCCCAGAGGCACTTTT.

The V call is TRBV4-3, the J call TRBJ2-1; a possible D gene is TRBD2 (5 bases). The germline gives CDR1 LGHNA, CDR2 YSLEER. The CDR3 totals 17 residues. V shed 1 base and J shed 10 bases, with 23 bases lying between them. The CDR3 nucleotides are TGCGCCAGCAGCCAAGCCCCTAGTCGACGAGGGTCAGGCGAGCAGTTCTTC. Encoded protein: CASSQAPSRRGSGEQFF.

The chain has TRBV6-4 and TRBJ2-1; 12 bases agree with TRBD2. CDR1 and CDR2 from the germline V gene are MRHNA and SNTAGT. The CDR3 loop spans 15 amino acids. Trimming took 5 bases from V and 9 from J; bases not matched to a gene: 8. Here the CDR3 DNA reads TGTGCCAGCAGTCAGACTAGCGGGAGCGGCAGTGAGCAGTTCTTC. It encodes CASSQTSGSGSEQFF.

The chain joins TRBV18 to TRBJ1-5; perhaps TRBD1 as D (6 bases). This CDR3 region has 14 residues. The germline V and J ends were trimmed by 2 bases and 10 bases, with 15 bases remaining between them. Germline CDR1 KGHSH, CDR2 LQKENI. For the CDR3, the DNA is TGTGCCAGCTCACCATCAGGGGAGACAATACCCCAGCATTTT. This encodes CASSPSGETIPQHF.

The gene calls are TRBV9 and TRBJ1-1; D might be TRBD1 (5 bases). The CDR3 runs to 21 residues. V lost 0 bases, J lost 2 bases, and 29 bases lay in between. Germline CDR1 and CDR2: SGDLS and YYNGEE. The CDR3 nucleotides read TGTGCCAGCAGCGTAGGATTGGGGGGAGCAGGTACCGGGAGTCGAAACACTGAAGCTTTCTTT. Translated: CASSVGLGGAGTGSRNTEAFF.

V usage is TRBV9 and J usage is TRBJ2-5; D is perhaps TRBD1 (6 bases). The germline V gene has CDR1 SGDLS and CDR2 YYNGEE. The CDR3 extends over 14 amino acids. Trimming left V 0 bases short and J 5 bases short, with 11 bases between. CDR3 nucleotides: TGTGCCAGCAGCGTAGAATCAGGGGTGGAGACCCAGTACTTC. This codes for CASSVESGVETQYF.

The chain uses TRBV6-1 and TRBJ2-3; tentatively, D is TRBD2 (6 bases). The germline CDR1 and CDR2 sequences are MNHNS and SASEGT. The V end was cut by 4 bases, the J end by 2 bases, with 13 bases between. The CDR3 runs to 15 residues. As DNA, the CDR3 is TGTGCCAGCAGTGCACTGCGGGGACCCACAGATACGCAGTATTTT. It codes for CASSALRGPTDTQYF.

This chain links TRBV15 with TRBJ2-1; 12 nucleotides match TRBD2. V was clipped by 8 bases and J by 7 bases; unmatched bases: 3. There are 13 residues in the CDR3. Germline CDR1 is LNHNV and CDR2 is YYDKDF (reference sequence). The CDR3 sequence is CATASGRVNEQFF. As DNA, the CDR3 is TGTGCCACCGCTAGCGGGAGGGTGAATGAGCAGTTCTTC.

This chain's CDR3 is CASARQVATDTQYF. As DNA, the CDR3 is TGTGCCAGCGCGCGACAGGTGGCAACAGATACGCAGTATTTT. The chain carries TRBV6-1 and TRBJ2-3; TRBD1 is a possible D gene (6 bases). Trimming shortened V by 8 bases and J by 3 bases, and 15 bases separated the two germline ends. This CDR3 region has 14 residues. Germline V gives CDR1 MNHNS, CDR2 SASEGT.

In the case of this clone: Other DNA sequences in this sample translate to the same CDR3. The CDR3 region is CASSPTSGRGTGELFF. CDR3 DNA: TGTGCCAGCAGCCCTACTAGCGGGAGGGGCACCGGGGAGCTGTTTTTT. The genes are TRBV9 and TRBJ2-2, with 13 bases that match TRBD2. The CDR3 consists of 16 residues. The germline gives CDR1 SGDLS, CDR2 YYNGEE. With 4 bases clipped from V and 4 bases from J, the junction kept 4 bases outside the gene matches.

The chain links TRBV5-1 to TRBJ1-5; D not resolved. Deletions cut 2 bases from V and 0 bases from J, with 9 bases between. Germline loops: CDR1 SGHRS, CDR2 YFSETQ. The CDR3 sequence is 15 residues long. The CDR3 DNA reads TGCGCCAGCAGCTTCTCTGGCCTTAGCAATCAGCCCCAGCATTTT. It encodes CASSFSGLSNQPQHF.

The rearrangement links TRBV7-8 to TRBJ2-5; D is possibly TRBD2 (5 bases). The J call is doubtful: the DNA matches TRBJ2-7 better. Germline loops: CDR1 SGHVS, CDR2 FQNEAQ. This CDR3 region has 16 residues. CDR3 residues: CASSSRAGPAGYEQYF. CDR3 nucleotide sequence: TGTGCCAGCAGCTCTCGGGCCGGGCCCGCGGGCTACGAGCAGTACTTC.